Below, 9 T cell receptor beta chains from the same sample are listed, as sequenced in a study of cytomegalovirus exposure and HLA in healthy donors. The study ran its PCR with 60 Vbeta and 13 Jbeta primers. This table comes from immunoSEQ multiplex PCR, and its TCRdb copy is limited to in-frame clones, with some not included. The sample includes 100,000 to 150,000 clones, about 86% of them seen just once. The sample comprised PBMCs. Source of these receptors: a man aged 18 to 30 in good health and CMV-seronegative.

V gene TRBV30 combines with J gene TRBJ2-2; possible D gene TRBD2, 5 bases. Germline lookup yields CDR1 GTSNPN and CDR2 SVGIG (reference sequence). V lost 4 bases and J lost 5, with 11 bases in between. This CDR3 region has 13 residues. CDR3 bases: TGTGCCTGGAACTCTCGGGGTACCGGGGAGCTGTTTTTT. It is translated as CAWNSRGTGELFF.

The rearrangement links TRBV29-1 to TRBJ1-2, with D uncertain. The V gene's germline CDR1 is SQVTM and CDR2 ANQGSEA. Deletions cut 5 bases from V and 0 bases from J, with 19 bases between. The CDR3 contains 16 residues. The CDR3 DNA follows: TGCAGCGTTACGGGTCGAGCGACCTCAACTAACTATGGCTACACCTTC. Its protein product is CSVTGRATSTNYGYTF.

This clone was found once. The chain recombines TRBV11-2 with TRBJ2-7, with D possibly matching TRBD2 (5 bases). Trimming shortened V by 5 bases and J by 3 bases, and 14 bases separated the two germline ends. The CDR3 totals 14 residues. Germline assignment: CDR1 SGHAT and CDR2 FQNNGV. The CDR3 nucleotides read TGTGCCAGCAGCCCGATTTACGGGATCTACGAGCAGTACTTC. The encoded protein is CASSPIYGIYEQYF.

The rearrangement links TRBV4-1 to TRBJ2-7, with 9 bases lining up with TRBD1. Germline V gives CDR1 MGHRA, CDR2 YSYEKL. V shed 4 bases and J 7 bases; nucleotides not matched to a gene: 11. The CDR3 extends over 15 amino acids. The chain's CDR3 is CASSLSGQGGREQYF. The CDR3 DNA follows: TGCGCCAGCAGCCTGTCGGGACAGGGAGGTAGGGAGCAGTACTTC.

This chain connects TRBV4-1 to TRBJ2-7; TRBD1 is a possible D gene (6 bases). There are 15 residues in the CDR3. The V end was cut by 0 bases, the J end by 2 bases, with 11 bases between. Germline V lookup: CDR1 MGHRA, CDR2 YSYEKL. The CDR3 region has the DNA TGCGCCAGCAGCCAAGAGCCCTGGACAGCCTACGAGCAGTACTTC. Its translation: CASSQEPWTAYEQYF.

The V and J genes are TRBV5-1 and TRBJ2-7; tentatively, D is TRBD2 (6 bases). Looked up from germline, CDR1 is SGHRS and CDR2 is YFSETQ. The CDR3 extends over 14 amino acids. Deletions cut 4 bases from V and 7 bases from J, with 18 bases between. The CDR3 loop reads CASSQPGTAGEQYF. Written as DNA, the CDR3 is TGCGCCAGCAGCCAACCGGGGACCGCGGGGGAGCAGTACTTC.

The J gene is TRBJ1-5, the V gene TRBV11-3; D is ambiguous. The V end lost 7 bases, the J end lost 7 bases, and 11 bases lay between the germline ends. Germline V gives CDR1 SGHNT, CDR2 YENEEA. There are 12 residues in the CDR3. CDR3: CASTQARQPQHF. The CDR3 DNA reads TGTGCCAGCACGCAGGCCAGGCAGCCCCAGCATTTT. Complete variable domain (other parts from reference TRBV11-3 and TRBJ1-5): EAGVVQSPRYKIIEKKQPVAFWCNPISGHNTLYWYLQNLGQGPELLIRYENEEAVDDSQLPKDRFSAERLKGVDSTLKIQPAELGDSAVYLCASTQARQPQHFGDGTRLSIL.

This clone showed up just once. The chain employs TRBV5-1 and TRBJ2-5; TRBD1 might be the D (7 bases). In germline, CDR1 is SGHRS, CDR2 YFSETQ. The ends were cut back, 1 base at V and 3 bases at J, with 19 bases in the middle. The CDR3 is 17 residues long. CDR3 in DNA: TGCGCCAGCAGCTTGAGGCCTTTACAGGGGACTGAAGAGACCCAGTACTTC. This codes for CASSLRPLQGTEETQYF. Filled out from reference TRBV5-1 and TRBJ2-5, the complete variable domain reads KAGVTQTPRYLIKTRGQQVTLSCSPISGHRSVSWYQQTPGQGLQFLFEYFSETQRNKGNFPGRFSGRQFSNSRSEMNVSTLELGDSALYLCASSLRPLQGTEETQYFGPGTRLLVL.

A word on this clone: This is likely a read error, given that the CDR3 carries no conserved phenylalanine or tryptophan at its end. No DNA is shown, since the ends of the CDR3 on it are uncertain; the CDR3 is the one TCRdb lists. V and J are TRBV28 and TRBJ1-1; no DNA check was done on the table's D call, TRBD1. Germline V gene lookup returns CDR1 MDHEN and CDR2 SYDVKM. The CDR3 length equals 13 residues, ends included. The CDR3 spells CASSTLGTGLILQ.